This T cell receptor beta chain was retrieved from a study of shared clonotypes between healthy human individuals. This CDR3 region has 13 residues. Trimming removed 7 bases at V and 1 base at J, with 10 bases between. In germline, CDR1 is MNHNY, CDR2 SVGAGI (reference sequence). Sequencing used immunoSEQ multiplex PCR; TCRdb keeps in-frame clones, though not all of them. The sample holds millions of clones; roughly 94% are singletons and the top ten take 0.13%. The rearrangement joins TRBV6-6 to TRBJ1-1, with D possibly matching TRBD1 (5 bases). The source is a young man in good health. Sequencing used naive CD4+ T cells sorted from blood. Subset specified: CD45RA+ positively selected. CDR3 nucleotide sequence: TGTGCCAGCACCTCTCAGGGGAACACTGAAGCTTTCTTT. It specifies CASTSQGNTEAFF.